These 4 T cell receptor beta chains originate from one sample sequenced in a study of T cell responses to AZD1222 COVID-19 vaccine. Assay: immunoSEQ multiplex PCR; the TCRdb copy retains only in-frame clones and omits some. The table includes about 110,000 clones, around 90% detected once. Material: peripheral blood, obtained on day 0 of MenACWY control vaccination. Receptors were obtained from an adult in good health.

The V and J genes are TRBV2 and TRBJ2-3; 11 bases are shared with TRBD2. The CDR3 sequence is 17 residues long. Trimming at V came to 6 bases and at J to 0 bases, leaving 8 bases not matched to a gene. In germline, CDR1 is SNHLY, CDR2 FYNNEI. For the CDR3, the DNA is TGTGCCAGCAGCGCCCGAAGACTAGCGGGAAGCACAGATACGCAGTATTTT. Protein sequence: CASSARRLAGSTDTQYF. The full variable domain, its missing parts supplied by reference TRBV2 and TRBJ2-3, is EPEVTQTPSHQVTQMGQEVILRCVPISNHLYFYWYRQILGQKVEFLVSFYNNEISEKSEIFDDQFSVERPDGSNFTLKIRSTKLEDSAMYFCASSARRLAGSTDTQYFGPGTRLTVL.

The genes are TRBV6-1 and TRBJ1-4; D is possibly TRBD1 (6 bases). Germline V gene lookup returns CDR1 MNHNS and CDR2 SASEGT. V was pared by 4 bases and J by 8 bases, with 20 bases between. This CDR3 comprises 16 residues. The CDR3 sequence: CASSAVRTGFLEKLFF. As DNA, the CDR3 is TGTGCCAGCAGTGCCGTAAGAACAGGGTTTTTAGAAAAACTGTTTTTT.

The V call is TRBV18, the J call TRBJ1-1; no clear D gene. Germline-derived CDR1 and CDR2 are KGHSH and LQKENI. The CDR3 runs 14 residues. V was clipped by 1 base and J by 1 base, with 7 bases between them. The CDR3 sequence: CASSPRSENTEAFF. The CDR3 DNA reads TGTGCCAGCTCACCACGATCAGAGAACACTGAAGCTTTCTTT.

This chain uses TRBV24-1 with TRBJ2-7; D possibly uses TRBD1 or TRBD2 (6 bases each). The germline V and J ends were trimmed by 1 base and 6 bases, with 9 bases remaining between them. Germline V gene lookup returns CDR1 KGHDR and CDR2 SFDVKD. CDR3 size: 13 residues. This chain's CDR3 is CATSDFEGGEQYF. CDR3 DNA sequence: TGTGCCACCAGTGATTTCGAGGGGGGCGAGCAGTACTTC.